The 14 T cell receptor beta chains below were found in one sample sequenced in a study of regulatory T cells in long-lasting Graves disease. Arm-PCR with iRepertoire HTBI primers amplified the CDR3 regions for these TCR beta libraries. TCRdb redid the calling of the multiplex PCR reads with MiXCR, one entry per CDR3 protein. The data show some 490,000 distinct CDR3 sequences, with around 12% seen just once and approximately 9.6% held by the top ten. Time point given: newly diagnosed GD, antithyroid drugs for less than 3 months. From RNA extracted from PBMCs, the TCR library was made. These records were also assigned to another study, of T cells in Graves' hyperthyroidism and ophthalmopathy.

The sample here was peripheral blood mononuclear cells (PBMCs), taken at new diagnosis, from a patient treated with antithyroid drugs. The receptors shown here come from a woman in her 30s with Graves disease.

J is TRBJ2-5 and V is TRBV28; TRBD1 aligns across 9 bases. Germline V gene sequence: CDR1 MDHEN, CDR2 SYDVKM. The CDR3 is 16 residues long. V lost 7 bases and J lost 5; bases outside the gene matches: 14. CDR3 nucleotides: TGTGCCAGCACCCCAGTCATACAGGGGGCCCAGGAGACCCAGTACTTC. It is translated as CASTPVIQGAQETQYF.

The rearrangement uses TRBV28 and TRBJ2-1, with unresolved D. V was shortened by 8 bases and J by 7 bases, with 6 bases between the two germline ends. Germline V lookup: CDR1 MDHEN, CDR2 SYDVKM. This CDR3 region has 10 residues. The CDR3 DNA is TGTGCCAGCGGGGTAAATGAGCAGTTCTTC. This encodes CASGVNEQFF.

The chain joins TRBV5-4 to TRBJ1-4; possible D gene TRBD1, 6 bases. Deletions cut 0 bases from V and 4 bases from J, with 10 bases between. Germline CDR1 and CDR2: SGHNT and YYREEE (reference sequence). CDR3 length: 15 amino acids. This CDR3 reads CASSLAGRGNEKLFF. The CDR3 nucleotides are TGTGCCAGCAGCTTGGCGGGCAGGGGTAATGAAAAACTGTTTTTT.

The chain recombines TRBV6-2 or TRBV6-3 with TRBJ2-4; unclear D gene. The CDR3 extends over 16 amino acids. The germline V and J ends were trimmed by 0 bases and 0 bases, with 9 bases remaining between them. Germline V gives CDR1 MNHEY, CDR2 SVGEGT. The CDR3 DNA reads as TGTGCCAGCAGTTACTCTGGAAGGGTAGCCAAAAACATTCAGTACTTC. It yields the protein CASSYSGRVAKNIQYF.

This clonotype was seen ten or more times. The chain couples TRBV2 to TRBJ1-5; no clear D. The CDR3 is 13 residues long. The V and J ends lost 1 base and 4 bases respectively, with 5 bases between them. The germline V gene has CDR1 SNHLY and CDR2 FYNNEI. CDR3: CASSEESNQPQHF. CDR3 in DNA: TGTGCCAGCAGTGAAGAGTCGAATCAGCCCCAGCATTTT.

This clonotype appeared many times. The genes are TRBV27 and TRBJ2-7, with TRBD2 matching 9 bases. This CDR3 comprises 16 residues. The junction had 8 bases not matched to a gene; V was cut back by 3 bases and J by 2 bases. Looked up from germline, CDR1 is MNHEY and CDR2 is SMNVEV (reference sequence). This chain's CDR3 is CASSLLAGLPPYEQYF. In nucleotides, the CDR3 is TGTGCCAGCAGTTTGCTAGCGGGGTTACCCCCCTACGAGCAGTACTTC.

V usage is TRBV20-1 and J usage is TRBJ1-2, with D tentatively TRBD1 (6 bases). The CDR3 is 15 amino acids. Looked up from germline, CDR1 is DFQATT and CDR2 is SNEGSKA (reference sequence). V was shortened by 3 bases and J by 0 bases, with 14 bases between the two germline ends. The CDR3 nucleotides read TGCAGTGCTAGGGGGGGTGGGGGGCCTAACTATGGCTACACCTTC. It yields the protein CSARGGGGPNYGYTF.

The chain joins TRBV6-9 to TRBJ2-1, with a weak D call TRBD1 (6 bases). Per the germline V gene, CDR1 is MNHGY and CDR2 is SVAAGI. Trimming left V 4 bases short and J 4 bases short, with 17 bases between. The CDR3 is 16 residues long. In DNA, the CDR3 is TGTGCCAGCAGTTCTTCCCCGGGACAATCATACAATGAGCAGTTCTTC. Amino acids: CASSSSPGQSYNEQFF.

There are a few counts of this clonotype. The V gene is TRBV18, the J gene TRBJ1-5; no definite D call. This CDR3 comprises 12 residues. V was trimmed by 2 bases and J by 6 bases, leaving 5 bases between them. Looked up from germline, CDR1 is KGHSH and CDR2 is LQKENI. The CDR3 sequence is CASSPFGQPQHF. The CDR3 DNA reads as TGTGCCAGCTCACCATTCGGTCAGCCCCAGCATTTT. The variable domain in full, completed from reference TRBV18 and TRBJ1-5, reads NAGVMQNPRHLVRRRGQEARLRCSPMKGHSHVYWYRQLPEEGLKFMVYLQKENIIDESGMPKERFSAEFPKEGPSILRIQQVVRGDSAAYFCASSPFGQPQHFGDGTRLSIL.

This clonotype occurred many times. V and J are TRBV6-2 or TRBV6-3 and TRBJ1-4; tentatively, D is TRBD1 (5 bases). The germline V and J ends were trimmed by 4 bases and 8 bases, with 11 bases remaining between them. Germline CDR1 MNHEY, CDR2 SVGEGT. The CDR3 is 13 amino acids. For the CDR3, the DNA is TGTGCCAGCAGTTCCAGGGAAGACGAAAAACTGTTTTTT. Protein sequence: CASSSREDEKLFF.

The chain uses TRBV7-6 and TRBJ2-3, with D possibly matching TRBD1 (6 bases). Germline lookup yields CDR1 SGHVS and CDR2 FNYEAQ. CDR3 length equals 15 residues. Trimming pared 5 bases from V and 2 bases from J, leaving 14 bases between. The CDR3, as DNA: TGTGCCAGCAGCGTAGGGACACTAGACACAGATACGCAGTATTTT. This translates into CASSVGTLDTDTQYF.

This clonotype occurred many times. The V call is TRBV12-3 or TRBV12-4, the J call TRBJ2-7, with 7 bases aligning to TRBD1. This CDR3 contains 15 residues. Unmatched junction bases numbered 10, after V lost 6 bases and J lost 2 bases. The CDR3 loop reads CASRPTGAGAYEQYF. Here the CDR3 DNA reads TGTGCCAGCAGACCAACAGGGGCCGGGGCCTACGAGCAGTACTTC.

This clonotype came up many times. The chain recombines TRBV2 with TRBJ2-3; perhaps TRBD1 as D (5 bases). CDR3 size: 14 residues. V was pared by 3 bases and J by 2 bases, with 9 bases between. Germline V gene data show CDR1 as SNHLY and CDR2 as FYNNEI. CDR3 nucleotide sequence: TGTGCCAGCAGTGAGGACAAGCCCACAGATACGCAGTATTTT. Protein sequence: CASSEDKPTDTQYF. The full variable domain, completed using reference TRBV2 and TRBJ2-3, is EPEVTQTPSHQVTQMGQEVILRCVPISNHLYFYWYRQILGQKVEFLVSFYNNEISEKSEIFDDQFSVERPDGSNFTLKIRSTKLEDSAMYFCASSEDKPTDTQYFGPGTRLTVL.

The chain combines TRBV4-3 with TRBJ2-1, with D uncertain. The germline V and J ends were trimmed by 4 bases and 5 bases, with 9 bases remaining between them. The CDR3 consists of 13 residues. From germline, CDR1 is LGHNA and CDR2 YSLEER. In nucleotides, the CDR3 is TGCGCCAGCAGCCTTTTCACCGACAATGAGCAGTTCTTC. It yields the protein CASSLFTDNEQFF.